This is a list of T cell receptor beta chains from one sample in a study of CD8+ T cells in alopecia areata. The data were produced by immunoSEQ multiplex PCR, yet TCRdb's version contains in-frame clones alone and is incomplete. Of 110,000 or so clones listed, roughly 50% are singletons. Sequenced material: CD4+ T cells sorted from blood, taken at week 24, from a patient treated with tofacitinib. These receptors were collected from a human donor with alopecia areata. Both conserved end residues are part of each CDR3. A D gene is named only where the DNA matches it firmly. Some rows have no size entry. The others give once, few or many, or a class for an expanded clone.

size,V,J,D,DNA,CDR3
.,TRBV30,TRBJ1-6,TRBD1,TGTGCCTGGAGTGTCGGACAGGGAAATTCACCCCTCCACTTT,CAWSVGQGNSPLHF
few,TRBV4-2,TRBJ2-1,TRBD2,TGTGCCAGCAGCCAAGATAAGGTAGCGGGGGTCGGCTATGAGCAGTTCTTC,CASSQDKVAGVGYEQFF
.,TRBV6-5,TRBJ2-7,TRBD1,TGTGCCAGCAGTTCACAGGGGTCCGGCGAGCAGTACTTC,CASSSQGSGEQYF
few,TRBV5-1,TRBJ2-7,.,TGCGCCAGCAGCCAACTGGACAGCTCCAGGGCCTACGAGCAGTACTTC,CASSQLDSSRAYEQYF
.,TRBV5-1,TRBJ2-3,.,TGCGCCAGCAGCTTAGAGGGGAGCGGAGATACGCAGTATTTT,CASSLEGSGDTQYF
.,TRBV19,TRBJ1-2,.,TGTGCCAGTCAACGGGTAGAGAACTATGGCTACACCTTC,CASQRVENYGYTF
once,TRBV11-2,TRBJ1-2,.,TGTGCCAGCAGCTTAGATCAGGGGACTGGGGGCTACACCTTC,CASSLDQGTGGYTF
.,TRBV25-1,TRBJ1-2,.,TGTGCCAGCAGTGAAAGGGACACGGATGGCTACACCTTC,CASSERDTDGYTF
once,TRBV29-1,TRBJ2-1,.,TGCAGCTTCCCGGTCCGGAGGGCCTCCTACAATGAGCAGTTCTTC,CSFPVRRASYNEQFF
.,TRBV11-2,TRBJ2-1,TRBD1,TGTGCCAGCAGCTTAGGACAGGGGGCGACCTACAATGAGCAGTTCTTC,CASSLGQGATYNEQFF
.,TRBV20-1,TRBJ1-1,.,TGCAGTGCTAGTTGGACACCAGAAGCTTTCTTT,CSASWTPEAFF
few,TRBV30,TRBJ1-2,.,TGTGCCTGGAATCGACCCAGGGAAAGTGGCTACACCTTC,CAWNRPRESGYTF
.,TRBV30,TRBJ1-6,.,TGTGCCTGGAGTGTGGGAATTTGGAATTCACCCCTCCACTTT,CAWSVGIWNSPLHF
once,TRBV18,TRBJ1-2,.,TGTGCCAGCTCACGCGGGGGGAGCTATGGCTACACCTTC,CASSRGGSYGYTF
.,TRBV30,TRBJ2-2,TRBD1,TGTGCCTGTGACAGGGACGCCGGGGAGCTGTTTTTT,CACDRDAGELFF
few,TRBV9,TRBJ2-5,TRBD2,TGTGCCAGCAGCGCGTCTTTCCGGACTAGCGGGGGTTACCAGGGTTCCCAGTACTTC,CASSASFRTSGGYQGSQYF
once,TRBV4-2,TRBJ2-5,.,TGTGCCGCCGGGGGAGAGACCCAGTACTTC,CAAGGETQYF
.,TRBV30,TRBJ1-5,.,TGTGCCTGGAGTGGATCCCTAGATCAGCCCCAGCATTTT,CAWSGSLDQPQHF
.,TRBV10-3,TRBJ2-4,TRBD2,TGTGCCATCAGTGAAGGGACTAGCGGGGGAAGAAACATTCAGTACTTC,CAISEGTSGGRNIQYF
few,TRBV6-5,TRBJ2-5,TRBD2,TGTGCCAGCAGTTACCAGGCGGGGGGTGACTGGGACCAGTACTTC,CASSYQAGGDWDQYF
.,TRBV7-9,TRBJ1-1,TRBD1,TGTGCCAGCAGCTTGGGACAGGTTAACACTGAAGCTTTCTTT,CASSLGQVNTEAFF
few,TRBV7-2,TRBJ2-3,.,TGTGCCAGCAGCTCTTACACAGATACGCAGTATTTT,CASSSYTDTQYF